The following is a T cell receptor (beta chain) sequence with its context. The antigen is not known. The record originates from a study of post-analysis software for immune sequencing data. Turning to the study itself: Patients had relapsing-remitting, secondary progressive or progressive-relapsing multiple sclerosis; some lacked subtype.

Unique molecular identifiers featured in each of the TCR beta cDNA libraries. Starting from around 0.96 to 9.9 million T cells, the study yielded hundreds of thousands of cDNA molecules. Each CDR3 protein is one row after TCRdb ran MiXCR on the PCR reads. The repertoire consists of about 200,000 distinct CDR3 sequences, with 29% occurring once and the leading ten covering roughly 3.4%. Trimming left V 1 base short and J 3 bases short, with 19 bases between. Germline V gene sequence: CDR1 SGHAT, CDR2 FQNNGV. The CDR3 is 17 residues long. Study-level results: The normalized Chao1 diversity of multiple sclerosis patients was significantly lower than that of controls. Compared with controls, patients had more of five TRBV segments, including TRBV5-6, TRBV5-1 and TRBV20-1. Same-batch preparations were strongly co-clustered by F measure.

This sequence joins TRBV11-2 and TRBJ2-7, with D perhaps TRBD1 or TRBD2 (5 bases each). The TCR originated in a girl aged 2 to 17 with multiple sclerosis. Sequencing used blood. Here the CDR3 reads CASSLVGTPLLYYEQYF. As DNA, the CDR3 is TGTGCCAGCAGCTTAGTGGGGACCCCACTCCTCTACTACGAGCAGTACTTC.